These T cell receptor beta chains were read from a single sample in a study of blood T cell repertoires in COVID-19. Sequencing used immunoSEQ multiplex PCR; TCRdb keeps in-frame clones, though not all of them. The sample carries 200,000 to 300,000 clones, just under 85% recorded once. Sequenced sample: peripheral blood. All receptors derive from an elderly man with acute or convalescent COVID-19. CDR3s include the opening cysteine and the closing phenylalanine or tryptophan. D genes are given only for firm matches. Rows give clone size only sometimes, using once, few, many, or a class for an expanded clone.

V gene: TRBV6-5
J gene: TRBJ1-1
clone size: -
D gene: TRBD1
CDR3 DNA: TGTGCCAGCAGTTACCGGACAGGGTCGATGAACACTGAAGCTTTCTTT
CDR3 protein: CASSYRTGSMNTEAFF

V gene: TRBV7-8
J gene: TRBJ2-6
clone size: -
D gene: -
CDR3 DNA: TGTGCCAGCAGCTTAAGGGGCGGTAACGGGGCCAACGTCCTGACTTTC
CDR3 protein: CASSLRGGNGANVLTF

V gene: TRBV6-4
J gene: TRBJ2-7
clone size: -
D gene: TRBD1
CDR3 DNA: TGTGCCAGCAGTGACTTCGACCCTCACGGACAGGGTGGGTCCTACGAGCAGTACTTC
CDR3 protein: CASSDFDPHGQGGSYEQYF

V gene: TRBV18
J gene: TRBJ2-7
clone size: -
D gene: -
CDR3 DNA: TGTGCCAGCTCGCAGACCACAGGTCCCTTTACCTACGAGCAGTACTTC
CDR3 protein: CASSQTTGPFTYEQYF

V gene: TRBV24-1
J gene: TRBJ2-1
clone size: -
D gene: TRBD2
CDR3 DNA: TGTGCCACCAGTGATTTCGGAGCGGGGAACAATGAGCAGTTCTTC
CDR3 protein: CATSDFGAGNNEQFF

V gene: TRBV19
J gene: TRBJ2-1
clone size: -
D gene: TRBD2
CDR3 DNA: TGTGCCAGTAGTCCACCGACTAGCCGCCAGGATGAGCAGTTCTTC
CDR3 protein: CASSPPTSRQDEQFF

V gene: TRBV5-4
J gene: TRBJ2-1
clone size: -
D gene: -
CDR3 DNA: TGTGCCAGCAGCCTCCCGGGGTCCTACAATGAGCAGTTCTTC
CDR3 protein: CASSLPGSYNEQFF

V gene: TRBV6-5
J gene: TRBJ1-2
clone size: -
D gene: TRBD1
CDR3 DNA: TGTGCCAGCAGCCCCGGGACAGGGAGCTATGGCTACACCTTC
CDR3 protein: CASSPGTGSYGYTF

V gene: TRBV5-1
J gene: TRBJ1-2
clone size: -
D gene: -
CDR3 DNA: TGCGCCAGCAGCTTGGTAGGGAGGGGCTATGGCTACACCTTC
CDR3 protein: CASSLVGRGYGYTF

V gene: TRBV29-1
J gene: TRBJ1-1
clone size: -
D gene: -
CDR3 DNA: TGCAGCGTTGTACTGGTTGAAGCTTTCTTT
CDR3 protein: CSVVLVEAFF

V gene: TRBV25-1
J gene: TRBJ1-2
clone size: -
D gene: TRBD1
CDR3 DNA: TGTGCCAGCAGTCCCTGGACAGGGATATACACCTTC
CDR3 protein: CASSPWTGIYTF

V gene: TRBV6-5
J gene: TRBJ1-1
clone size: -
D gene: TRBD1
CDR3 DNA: TGTGCCAGCAGTTACTCTCGACAGGGCGGTGAAGCTTTCTTT
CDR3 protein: CASSYSRQGGEAFF

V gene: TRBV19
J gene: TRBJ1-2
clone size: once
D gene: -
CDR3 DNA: TGTGCCAGTAGTTCCCGGACAGTTGGCTATGGCTACACCTTC
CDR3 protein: CASSSRTVGYGYTF

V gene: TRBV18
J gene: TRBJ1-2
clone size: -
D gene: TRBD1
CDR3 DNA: TGTGCCAGCTCACCCCGACAGGGGTATGGCTACACCTTC
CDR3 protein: CASSPRQGYGYTF

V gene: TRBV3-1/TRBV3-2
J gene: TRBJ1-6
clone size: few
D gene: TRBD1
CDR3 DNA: TGTGCCAGCAGCCAAGATGGGGGGACAGGGTATTCACCCCTCCACTTT
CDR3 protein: CASSQDGGTGYSPLHF

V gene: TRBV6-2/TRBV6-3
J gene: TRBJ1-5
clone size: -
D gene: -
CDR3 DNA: TGTGCCAGCAGTTACTCCCTTCAGGGGATCAACGCTCAGCCCCAGCATTTT
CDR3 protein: CASSYSLQGINAQPQHF

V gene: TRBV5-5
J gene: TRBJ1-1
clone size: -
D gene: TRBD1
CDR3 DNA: TGTGCCAGCAGTGGGACAGGGGGTTATATGAACACTGAAGCTTTCTTT
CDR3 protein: CASSGTGGYMNTEAFF

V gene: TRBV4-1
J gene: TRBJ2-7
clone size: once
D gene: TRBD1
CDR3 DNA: TGCGCCAGCAGCCAAGCGGGACAGGGGTCCTACGAGCAGTACTTC
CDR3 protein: CASSQAGQGSYEQYF

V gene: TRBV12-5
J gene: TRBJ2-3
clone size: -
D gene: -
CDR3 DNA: TGTGCTAGTGGCGCCGGGACAAACTCTTATACGCAGTATTTT
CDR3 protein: CASGAGTNSYTQYF

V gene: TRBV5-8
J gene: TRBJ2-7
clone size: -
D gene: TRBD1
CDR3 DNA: TGTGCCAGCAGCGTGACGTGGACAGGGGAATCGGAAGAGCAGTACTTC
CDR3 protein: CASSVTWTGESEEQYF

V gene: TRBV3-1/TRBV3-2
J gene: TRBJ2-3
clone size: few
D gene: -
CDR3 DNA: TGTGCCAGCAGCCAAGAATGGCAGGCCACAGATACGCAGTATTTT
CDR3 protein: CASSQEWQATDTQYF

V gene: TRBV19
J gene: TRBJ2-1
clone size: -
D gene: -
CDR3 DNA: TGTGCCGCGGCGGGGATCTACAATGAGCAGTTCTTC
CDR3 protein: CAAAGIYNEQFF

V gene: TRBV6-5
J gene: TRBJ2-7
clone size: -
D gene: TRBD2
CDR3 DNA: TGTGCCAGCAGTTACTCGTGGGAGGGTGGGGCGCAGTACTTC
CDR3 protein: CASSYSWEGGAQYF

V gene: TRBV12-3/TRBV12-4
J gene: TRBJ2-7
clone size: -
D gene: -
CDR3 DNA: TGTGCCAGCAGTCGGACTGGAGGGGAGCAGTACTTC
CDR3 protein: CASSRTGGEQYF

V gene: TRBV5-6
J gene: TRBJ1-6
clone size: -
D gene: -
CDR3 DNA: TGTGCCAGCGGGCGCGGGGCCCCAGGGTCCAATTCACCCCTCCACTTT
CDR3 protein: CASGRGAPGSNSPLHF

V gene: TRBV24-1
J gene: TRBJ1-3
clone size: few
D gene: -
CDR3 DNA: TGTGCCACTCAGGCATCTTACTCTGGAAACACCATATATTTT
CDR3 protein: CATQASYSGNTIYF

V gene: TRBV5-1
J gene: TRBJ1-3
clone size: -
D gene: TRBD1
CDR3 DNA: TGCGCCAGCAGCTTGGCCCTGGGACAGGAGAGGAATTTT
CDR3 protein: CASSLALGQERNF

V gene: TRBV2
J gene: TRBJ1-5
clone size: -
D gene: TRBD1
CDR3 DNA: TGTGCCAGCAGTGATAGGACAGGGGGCTTTCAGCCCCAGCATTTT
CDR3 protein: CASSDRTGGFQPQHF

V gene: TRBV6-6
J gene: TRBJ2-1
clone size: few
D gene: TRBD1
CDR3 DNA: TGTGCCAGCAGTTACTCGTCTGCAGGGGGCAGGAATGAGCAGTTCTTC
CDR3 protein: CASSYSSAGGRNEQFF

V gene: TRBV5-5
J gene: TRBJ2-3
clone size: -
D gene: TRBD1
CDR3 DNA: TGTGCCAGCAGCTTAACAGGGGCTAGCACAGATACGCAGTATTTT
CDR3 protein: CASSLTGASTDTQYF

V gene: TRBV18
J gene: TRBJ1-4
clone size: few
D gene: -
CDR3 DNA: TGTGCCAGCTCGCCGGGATATAATGAAAAACTGTTTTTT
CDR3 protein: CASSPGYNEKLFF

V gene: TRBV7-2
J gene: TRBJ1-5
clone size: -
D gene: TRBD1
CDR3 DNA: TGTGCCAGCAGCTTAGAGACAGGGGGCCGACAGCCCCAGCATTTT
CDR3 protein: CASSLETGGRQPQHF

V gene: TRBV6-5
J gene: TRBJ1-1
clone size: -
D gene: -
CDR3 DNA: TGTGCCAGCACCTCCCCCGGGGGAGGGACTGAAGCTTTCTTT
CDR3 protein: CASTSPGGGTEAFF

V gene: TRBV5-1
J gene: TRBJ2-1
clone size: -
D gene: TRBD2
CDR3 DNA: TGCGCCAGCAGCTTAGGGAGGGATTACAATGAGCAGTTCTTC
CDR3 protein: CASSLGRDYNEQFF

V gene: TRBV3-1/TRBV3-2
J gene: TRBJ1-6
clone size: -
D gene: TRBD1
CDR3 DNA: TGTGCCAGCAGCTCCGCGACAGGGCTAGTGTCACCCCTCCACTTT
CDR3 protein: CASSSATGLVSPLHF

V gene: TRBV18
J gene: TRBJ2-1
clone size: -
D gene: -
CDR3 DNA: TGTGCCAGCTCTAGACGGAGCTCCTACAATGAGCAGTTCTTC
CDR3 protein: CASSRRSSYNEQFF

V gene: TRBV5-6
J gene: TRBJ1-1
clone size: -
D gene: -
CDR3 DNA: TGTGCCAGCAGCGTCACAGGGGAAGCTTTCTTT
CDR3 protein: CASSVTGEAFF

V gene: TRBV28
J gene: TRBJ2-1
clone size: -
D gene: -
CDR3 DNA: TGTGCCAGCAGTTCTTTAGTTGGGGGCGCGGTCGCGAATGAGCAGTTCTTC
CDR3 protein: CASSSLVGGAVANEQFF

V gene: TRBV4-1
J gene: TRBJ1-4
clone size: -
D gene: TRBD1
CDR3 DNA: TGCGCCAGCAGCCAAGAGGGGACAGTCTTGAATGAAAAACTGTTTTTT
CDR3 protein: CASSQEGTVLNEKLFF

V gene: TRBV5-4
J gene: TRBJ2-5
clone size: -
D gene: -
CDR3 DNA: TGTGCCAGCAGCTCAGCCGGGACTGGCCAAGAGACCCAGTACTTC
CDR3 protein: CASSSAGTGQETQYF

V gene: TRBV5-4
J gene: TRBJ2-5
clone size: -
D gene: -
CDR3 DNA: TGTGCCAGCAGCTTGGATCGAGAGGCCCAGTACTTC
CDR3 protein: CASSLDREAQYF

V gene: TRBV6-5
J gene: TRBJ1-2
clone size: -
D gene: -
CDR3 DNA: TGTGCCAGCAGTTACAGGGGTGGCTACACCTTC
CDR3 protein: CASSYRGGYTF

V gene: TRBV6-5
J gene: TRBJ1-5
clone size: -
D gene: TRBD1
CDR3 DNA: TGTGCCAGCAGGGATGAGGGACAGGGGCATCAGCCCCAGCATTTT
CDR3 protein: CASRDEGQGHQPQHF

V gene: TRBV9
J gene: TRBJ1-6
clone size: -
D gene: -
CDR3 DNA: TGTGCCAGCAGCGTAGGTCCAGGGCAGAGTTGGGATTCACCCCTCCACTTT
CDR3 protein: CASSVGPGQSWDSPLHF

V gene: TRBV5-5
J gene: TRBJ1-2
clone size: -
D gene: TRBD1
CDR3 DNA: TGTGCCAGCAGCGCCGACAGGGGGCGCGGCTATGGCTACACCTTC
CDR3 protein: CASSADRGRGYGYTF

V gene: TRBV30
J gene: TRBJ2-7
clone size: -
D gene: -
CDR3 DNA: TGTGCCTGGAGGTTTGAGAACGAGCAGTACTTC
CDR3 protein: CAWRFENEQYF

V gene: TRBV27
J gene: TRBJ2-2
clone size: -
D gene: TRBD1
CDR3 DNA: TGTGCCAGCAGTCCCGGGACAGGGGGCCGGGAGCTGTTTTTT
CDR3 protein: CASSPGTGGRELFF

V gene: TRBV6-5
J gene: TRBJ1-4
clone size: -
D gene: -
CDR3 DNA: TGTGCCAGCAGCGACTATATCGGTGAAAAACTGTTTTTT
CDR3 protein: CASSDYIGEKLFF

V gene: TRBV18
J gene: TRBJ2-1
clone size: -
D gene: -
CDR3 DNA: TGTGCCAGCTCACCACTGGGAGTCGACTACAATGAGCAGTTCTTC
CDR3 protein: CASSPLGVDYNEQFF

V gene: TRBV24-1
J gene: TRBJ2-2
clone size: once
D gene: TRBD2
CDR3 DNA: TGTGCCACCAGTGACCCGGGACTAGAGGCCGGGGAGCTGTTTTTT
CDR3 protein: CATSDPGLEAGELFF

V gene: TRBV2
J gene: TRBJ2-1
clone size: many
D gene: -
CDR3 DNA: TGTGCCAGCAGTGAAGCGTTGTCAGGGGATTTGAGGGAGCAGTTCTTC
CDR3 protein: CASSEALSGDLREQFF

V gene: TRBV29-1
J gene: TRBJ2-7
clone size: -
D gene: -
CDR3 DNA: TGCAGCGCGGTCGACGGTACCTCATCCTCCTACGAGCAGTACTTC
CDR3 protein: CSAVDGTSSSYEQYF

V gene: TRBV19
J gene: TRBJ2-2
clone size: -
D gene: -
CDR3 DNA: TGTGCCAGTAGTTCGCCCCGGGACACCTGGGGAACCGGGGAGCTGTTTTTT
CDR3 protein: CASSSPRDTWGTGELFF

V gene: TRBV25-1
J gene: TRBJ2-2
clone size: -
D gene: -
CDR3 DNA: TGTGCCAGCAGTCCTACAGGGCCCGGGGAGCTGTTTTTT
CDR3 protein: CASSPTGPGELFF